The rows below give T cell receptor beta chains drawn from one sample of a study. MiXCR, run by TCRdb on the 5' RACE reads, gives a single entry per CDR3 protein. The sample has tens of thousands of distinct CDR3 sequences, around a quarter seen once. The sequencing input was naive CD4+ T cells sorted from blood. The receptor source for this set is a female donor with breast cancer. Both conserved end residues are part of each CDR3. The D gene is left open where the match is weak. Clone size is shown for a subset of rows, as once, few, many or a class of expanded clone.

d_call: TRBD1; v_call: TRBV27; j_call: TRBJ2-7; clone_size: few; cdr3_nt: TGTGCCAGCAGCGACAGGGGGTATGAGGCGCAGTACTTC; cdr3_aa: CASSDRGYEAQYF
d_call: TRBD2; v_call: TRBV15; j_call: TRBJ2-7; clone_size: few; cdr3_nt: TGTGCCACCAGCATCTTTCCCGGGACTACCTACGAGCAGTACTTC; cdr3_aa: CATSIFPGTTYEQYF
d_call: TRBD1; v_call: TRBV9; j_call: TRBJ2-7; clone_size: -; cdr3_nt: TGTGCCAGCAGCCCTCGAAGTGACAGGGATGGGGTCCGCTCCTACGAGCAGTACTTC; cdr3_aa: CASSPRSDRDGVRSYEQYF
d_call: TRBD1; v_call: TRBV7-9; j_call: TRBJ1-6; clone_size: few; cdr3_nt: TGTGCCAGCAGCTCTGGAGCGGGACAGGGACGCTCCTATAATTCACCCCTCCACTTT; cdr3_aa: CASSSGAGQGRSYNSPLHF
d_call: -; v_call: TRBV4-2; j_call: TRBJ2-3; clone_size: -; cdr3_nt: TGTGCCAGCAGCCAAGATATTGGCGGGGTAAGCACAGATACGCAGTATTTT; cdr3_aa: CASSQDIGGVSTDTQYF
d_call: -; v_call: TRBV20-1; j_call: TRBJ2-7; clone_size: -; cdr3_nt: TGCAGTACTAGTCCGGGCAGGGGAGACTCCTACGAGCAGTACTTC; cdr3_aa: CSTSPGRGDSYEQYF
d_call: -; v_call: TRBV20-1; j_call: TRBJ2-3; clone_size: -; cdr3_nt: TGCAGTGCTAGGTTACCGGGACGAATTTATACAGATACGCAGTATTTT; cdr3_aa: CSARLPGRIYTDTQYF
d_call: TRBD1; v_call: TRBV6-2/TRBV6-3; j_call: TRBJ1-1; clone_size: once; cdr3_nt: TGTGCCAGCCCGTTGGGGCAGGGGGCCCACAAAGCTTTCTTT; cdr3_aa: CASPLGQGAHKAFF
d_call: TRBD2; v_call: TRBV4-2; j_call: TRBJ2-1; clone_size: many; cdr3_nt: TGTGCCAGCAGCCAACTTGGACTAGCGGGGCTTAATGAGCAGTTCTTC; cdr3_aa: CASSQLGLAGLNEQFF
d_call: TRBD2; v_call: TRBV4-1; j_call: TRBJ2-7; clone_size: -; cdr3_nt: TGCGCCAGCAGCCAAGATGAGCGGGGAAGGTTCGAGCAGTACTTC; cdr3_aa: CASSQDERGRFEQYF
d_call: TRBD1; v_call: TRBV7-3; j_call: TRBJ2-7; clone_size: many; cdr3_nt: TGTGCCAGCAGCCCTGACAGGGGTTCTTACGAGCAGTACTTC; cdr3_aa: CASSPDRGSYEQYF
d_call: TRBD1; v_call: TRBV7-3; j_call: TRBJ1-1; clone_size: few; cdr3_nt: TGTGCCAGCAGCTCCGGGACAGGGTTGGGCGCTTTCTTT; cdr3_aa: CASSSGTGLGAFF
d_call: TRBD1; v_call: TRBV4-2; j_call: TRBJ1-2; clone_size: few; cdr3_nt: TGTGCCAGCAGCCAAGCGGGGACGGGACAGGGGTATGGCTACACCTTC; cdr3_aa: CASSQAGTGQGYGYTF
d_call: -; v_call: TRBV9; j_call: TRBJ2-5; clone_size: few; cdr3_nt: TGTGCCAGCAGCGTAGGGCCCACAGAGACCCAGTACTTC; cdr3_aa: CASSVGPTETQYF
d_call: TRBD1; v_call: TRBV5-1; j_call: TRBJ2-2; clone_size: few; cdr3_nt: TGCGCCAGCAGCTTGCAACAGGGGGCCACCGGGGAGCTGTTTTTT; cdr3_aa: CASSLQQGATGELFF
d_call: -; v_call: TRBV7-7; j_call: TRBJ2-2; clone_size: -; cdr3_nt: TGTGCTAGCAGCCCGCAGAACACCGGGGAGCTGTTTTTT; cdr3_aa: CASSPQNTGELFF
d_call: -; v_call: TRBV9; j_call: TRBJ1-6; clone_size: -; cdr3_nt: TGTGCCAGCAGCGTGTCTGCAGCGTATAATTCACCCCTCCACTTT; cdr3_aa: CASSVSAAYNSPLHF
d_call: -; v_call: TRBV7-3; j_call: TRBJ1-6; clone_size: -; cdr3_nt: TGTGCCAGCAGCTCTGGGGGGCAAGATAATTCACCCCTCCACTTT; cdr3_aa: CASSSGGQDNSPLHF
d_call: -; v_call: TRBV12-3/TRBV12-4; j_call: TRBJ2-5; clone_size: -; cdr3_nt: TGTGCCAGCAGTTCCAATAGGGGAGGGGGCGAAGAGACCCAGTACTTC; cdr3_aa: CASSSNRGGGEETQYF
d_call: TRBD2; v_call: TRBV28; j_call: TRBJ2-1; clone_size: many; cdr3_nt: TGTGCCAGCAGTACGTCAGCGGGAGGGGGCAATGAGCAGTTCTTC; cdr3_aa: CASSTSAGGGNEQFF
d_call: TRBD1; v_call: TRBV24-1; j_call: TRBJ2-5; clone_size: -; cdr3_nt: TGTGCCACCAGTGACCCGGGACAGGGGGAAGAGACCCAGTACTTC; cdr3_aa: CATSDPGQGEETQYF
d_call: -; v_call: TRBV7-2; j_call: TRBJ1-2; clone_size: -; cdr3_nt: TGTGCCAGCAGCTTAGGGTCCCAAAACTATGGCTACACCTTC; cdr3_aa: CASSLGSQNYGYTF
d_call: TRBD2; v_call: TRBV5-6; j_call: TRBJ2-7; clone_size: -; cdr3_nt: TGTGCCAGCAGCTGGGGGGGAGGCTGGTCCGAGCAGTACTTC; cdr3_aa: CASSWGGGWSEQYF
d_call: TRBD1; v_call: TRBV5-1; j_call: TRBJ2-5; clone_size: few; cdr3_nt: TGCGCCAGCACCCCCATTGAGGGGGCTCTTCCAGAGACCCAGTACTTC; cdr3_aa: CASTPIEGALPETQYF
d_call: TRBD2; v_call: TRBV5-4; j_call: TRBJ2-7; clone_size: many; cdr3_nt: TGTGCCAGCAGCTTGACTGGGACTAGCGGCGAGCAGTACTTC; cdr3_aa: CASSLTGTSGEQYF
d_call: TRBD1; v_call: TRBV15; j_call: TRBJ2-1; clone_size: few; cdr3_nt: TGTGCCACCAGTAAACCTGGGACAGGGGCCTACAATGAGCAGTTCTTC; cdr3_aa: CATSKPGTGAYNEQFF
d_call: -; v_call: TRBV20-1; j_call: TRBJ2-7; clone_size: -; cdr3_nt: TGCAGTGCTAGAGGGGGACGGGGTGAGCAGTACTTC; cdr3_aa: CSARGGRGEQYF
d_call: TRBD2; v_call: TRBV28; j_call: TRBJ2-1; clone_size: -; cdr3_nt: TGTGCCTTCGACAGCGGGAGTTACAATGAGCAGTTCTTC; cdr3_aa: CAFDSGSYNEQFF
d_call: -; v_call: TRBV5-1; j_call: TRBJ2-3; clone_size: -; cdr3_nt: TGCGCCAGCAGCCCGACTAGGAGTGGGGCAGATACGCAGTATTTT; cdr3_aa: CASSPTRSGADTQYF
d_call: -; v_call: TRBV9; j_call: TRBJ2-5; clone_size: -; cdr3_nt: TGTGCCAGCAGCGTAGGGGACGCGGGCCAAGAGACCCAGTACTTC; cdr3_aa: CASSVGDAGQETQYF
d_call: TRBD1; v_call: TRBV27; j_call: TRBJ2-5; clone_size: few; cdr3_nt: TGTGCCAGCAGTCCCGGGACAGAAGAGACCCAGTACTTC; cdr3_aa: CASSPGTEETQYF
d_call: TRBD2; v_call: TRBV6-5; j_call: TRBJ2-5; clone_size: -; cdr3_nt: TGTGCCAGCAGTTTGCGGGGGAGGAGCCAAGAGACCCAGTACTTC; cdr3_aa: CASSLRGRSQETQYF
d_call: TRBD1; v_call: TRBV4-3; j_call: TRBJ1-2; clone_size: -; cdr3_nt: TGCGCCAGCAGCCAAGATTGGGGACAGCTAAACTATGGCTACACCTTC; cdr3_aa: CASSQDWGQLNYGYTF